The 12 T cell receptor beta chains listed next were all sequenced from one sample in a study of blood T cell repertoires in COVID-19. Here immunoSEQ multiplex PCR was the method, and the copy in TCRdb shows in-frame clones only, minus some. The sample records around 95,000 clones, approximately 90% being singletons. The sequencing sample was made of peripheral blood. The origin of the receptors is a man aged 50-60 years with active COVID-19.

V gene TRBV3-1 (or the pseudogene TRBV3-2) combines with J gene TRBJ1-1, with D perhaps matching TRBD1 (5 bases). The V and J ends lost 1 base and 5 bases respectively, with 11 bases between them. This CDR3 is built from 14 residues. Germline CDR1 and CDR2: LGHDT and YNNKEL (reference sequence). The CDR3 spells CASSQVLGGTEAFF. CDR3 in DNA: TGTGCCAGCAGCCAAGTTTTGGGGGGAACTGAAGCTTTCTTT.

The table lists this clone with a few counts. The chain joins TRBV19 to TRBJ1-6; D might be TRBD1 (6 bases). CDR3 length: 15 residues. Germline V gives CDR1 LNHDA, CDR2 SQIVND (reference sequence). V was pared by 1 base and J by 8 bases, with 12 bases between. This CDR3 is CASSIVSGVYSPLHF. The CDR3 DNA is TGTGCCAGTAGTATAGTATCAGGGGTTTATTCACCCCTCCACTTT.

The chain links TRBV6-6 to TRBJ1-4; unclear D gene. This CDR3 has 14 amino acids. Germline CDR1 reads MNHNY; CDR2 reads SVGAGI (reference sequence). Trimming left V 6 bases short and J 0 bases short, with 8 bases between. This chain's CDR3 is CASRRIATNEKLFF. CDR3 in DNA: TGTGCCAGCAGGAGGATTGCAACTAATGAAAAACTGTTTTTT.

This clone appeared a single time. V is TRBV7-2 and J is TRBJ2-7; 10 bases line up with TRBD2. After removal of 3 bases from V and 3 bases from J, the junction contained 5 bases not matched to a gene. CDR1 is SGHTA, CDR2 FQGNSA, per germline. The CDR3 length is 15 residues. CDR3 amino acids: CASSLAGTSVYEQYF. Written as DNA, the CDR3 is TGTGCCAGCAGCTTGGCCGGGACTAGCGTCTACGAGCAGTACTTC.

This chain connects TRBV29-1 to TRBJ1-2; D is possibly TRBD1 (5 bases). The germline V and J ends were trimmed by 7 bases and 4 bases, with 13 bases remaining between them. The CDR3 is 12 amino acids. Germline assignment: CDR1 SQVTM and CDR2 ANQGSEA. The CDR3 nucleotides read TGCAGCGACCGGACACCCTTCTATGGCTACACCTTC. The encoded protein is CSDRTPFYGYTF.

The V gene is TRBV18, the J gene TRBJ2-2; a weak D match, TRBD1 (6 bases). Trimming pared 8 bases from V and 2 bases from J, leaving 15 bases between. Germline V gives CDR1 KGHSH, CDR2 LQKENI. This CDR3 has 15 residues. CDR3 sequence: CASPRQDRNTGELFF. CDR3 coding DNA: TGTGCCAGCCCAAGGCAGGACAGAAACACCGGGGAGCTGTTTTTT.

This clone was found a few times. This sequence joins TRBV9 and TRBJ1-2; D possibly corresponds to TRBD1 (5 bases). The germline gives CDR1 SGDLS, CDR2 YYNGEE. This CDR3 contains 15 residues. V was trimmed by 4 bases and J by 4 bases, leaving 17 bases between them. In nucleotides, the CDR3 is TGTGCCAGCAGCCCCACCTCGGGACTAGTCTATGGCTACACCTTC. This codes for CASSPTSGLVYGYTF.

The gene calls are TRBV2 and TRBJ2-1, with 11 bases aligning to TRBD2. Germline lookup yields CDR1 SNHLY and CDR2 FYNNEI. V lost 6 bases to trimming and J lost 3 bases; unmatched junction nucleotides: 7. The CDR3 is 16 residues long. In DNA form, the CDR3 reads TGTGCCAGCAGAGCCGGGACTAGCGGAAACTACAATGAGCAGTTCTTC. This translates into CASRAGTSGNYNEQFF.

This chain uses TRBV5-1 with TRBJ2-5, with 8 positions matching TRBD1. The CDR3 totals 16 residues. Germline-derived CDR1 and CDR2 are SGHRS and YFSETQ. J lost 5 bases, V lost 4 bases, and 13 bases had no gene match. The CDR3 spells CASSIPDRVIEETQYF. The CDR3 nucleotides read TGCGCCAGCAGCATTCCGGACAGGGTGATAGAGGAGACCCAGTACTTC.

The V and J genes are TRBV7-6 and TRBJ1-6; D remains ambiguous. V was cut by 6 bases and J by 2 bases, with 14 bases left in between. This CDR3 spans 16 amino acids. Germline values: CDR1 SGHVS, CDR2 FNYEAQ. CDR3 bases: TGTGCCAGCAGTCCGACTCTGGCGACCTATAATTCACCCCTCCACTTT. It yields the protein CASSPTLATYNSPLHF.

The chain uses TRBV10-2 and TRBJ2-7; 7 bases align to TRBD2. V lost 8 bases to trimming and J lost 0 bases; unmatched junction nucleotides: 7. CDR3 length: 14 amino acids. Germline V gene data show CDR1 as WSHSY and CDR2 as SAAADI. The CDR3 loop reads CASQPIAGSYEQYV. Here the CDR3 DNA reads TGCGCCAGCCAGCCAATAGCGGGCTCCTACGAGCAGTACGTC.

This chain links TRBV2 with TRBJ1-2, with TRBD1 matching over 8 bases. Unmatched junction bases numbered 11, after V lost 0 bases and J lost 8 bases. Looked up from germline, CDR1 is SNHLY and CDR2 is FYNNEI. The CDR3 runs to 16 residues. CDR3 coding DNA: TGTGCCAGCAGTGAAGCGCTTGGACAGGGAGCGCGGGGCTACACCTTC. Residues: CASSEALGQGARGYTF.